These 31 T cell receptor beta chains were all obtained from the same sample, sequenced in a study of T cells in Graves' hyperthyroidism and ophthalmopathy. From RNA transcripts, TCR beta CDR3 regions were amplified. The HTBI primer set drove a first-round RT-PCR of the TCR CDR3. MiXCR, applied by TCRdb to the multiplex PCR reads, yields one record per CDR3 protein. Among about 600,000 distinct CDR3 sequences listed, approximately 16% were seen once. Sequencing was performed on blood. The receptors were sampled from a woman aged 40 to 50 with Graves' ophthalmopathy.

The gene calls are TRBV6-5 and TRBJ2-2; 7 bases are shared with TRBD1. Germline loops: CDR1 MNHEY, CDR2 SVGAGI. The CDR3 extends over 14 amino acids. V dropped 4 bases and J dropped 5; count of bases not matched to a gene: 4. CDR3 in DNA: TGTGCCAGCAGTTGGCCGGGACAGACCGGGGAGCTGTTTTTT. Protein product: CASSWPGQTGELFF.

CDR3 in DNA: TGCAGCGGAATTAGCGGGCAAGAGACCCAGTACTTC. Encoded protein: CSGISGQETQYF. V and J are TRBV29-1 and TRBJ2-5; 7 bases fit TRBD2. In germline, CDR1 is SQVTM, CDR2 ANQGSEA. J lost 2 bases, V lost 7 bases, and 4 bases had no gene match. This CDR3 comprises 12 residues. Complete variable domain (other parts from reference TRBV29-1 and TRBJ2-5): SAVISQKPSRDICQRGTSLTIQCQVDSQVTMMFWYRQQPGQSLTLIATANQGSEATYESGFVIDKFPISRPNLTFSTLTVSNMSPEDSSIYLCSGISGQETQYFGPGTRLLVL.

CDR3 bases: TGTGCCAGTAGGGAACCGGGACGGTTGAACACTGAAGCTTTCTTT. It codes for CASREPGRLNTEAFF. This rearrangement joins TRBV19 to TRBJ1-1; TRBD1 is a possible D gene (5 bases). This CDR3 contains 15 residues. Trimming left V 6 bases short and J 0 bases short, with 14 bases between. Germline assignment: CDR1 LNHDA and CDR2 SQIVND (reference sequence).

This clonotype occurred a few times. The chain couples TRBV9 to TRBJ2-2, with 9 bases aligning to TRBD1. The CDR3 length is 16 residues. V was pared by 3 bases and J by 2 bases, with 5 bases of the junction left unmatched. In germline, CDR1 is SGDLS, CDR2 YYNGEE. CDR3 nucleotide sequence: TGTGCCAGCAGCGCCAGGGACAGGGTAAACACCGGGGAGCTGTTTTTT. It specifies CASSARDRVNTGELFF.

The genes are TRBV2 and TRBJ2-3; maybe TRBD1 (7 bases). There are 17 residues in the CDR3. The germline V gene has CDR1 SNHLY and CDR2 FYNNEI. With 7 bases removed from V and 2 bases from J, the gap between germline ends came to 22 bases. CDR3 in DNA: TGTGCCAGCACCCTACAGGGGCCGGGACTCTTCACAGATACGCAGTATTTT. It translates to CASTLQGPGLFTDTQYF.

The sample holds many counts of this clonotype. This chain uses TRBV3-1 with TRBJ2-3; D gene unclear. CDR3 length equals 13 residues. The germline CDR1 and CDR2 sequences are LGHDT and YNNKEL (reference sequence). V lost 4 bases to trimming and J lost 4 bases, with 9 bases between them. The CDR3 loop reads CASSPSSPDTQYF. The CDR3 nucleotides read TGTGCCAGCAGCCCCTCCAGCCCAGATACGCAGTATTTT.

The J gene is TRBJ1-5, the V gene TRBV29-1, with unresolved D. The CDR3 is made up of 14 amino acids. Germline CDR1 reads SQVTM; CDR2 reads ANQGSEA. Trimming cost V 5 bases and J 9 bases, with 20 bases left between them. CDR3 nucleotide sequence: TGCAGCGTTCGTTCTAGTGTTGGTGCCGGGCCCCAGCATTTT. This sequence encodes CSVRSSVGAGPQHF.

This clonotype was recorded at least ten times. V and J are TRBV30 and TRBJ2-1; 7 nucleotides align to TRBD1. The V segment lost 3 bases and the J segment 6 bases; nucleotides outside the gene matches: 11. Germline CDR1 GTSNPN, CDR2 SVGIG (reference sequence). This CDR3 has 15 amino acids. The CDR3 coding sequence is TGTGCCTGGAGGAGTGGAGACAGGGACGTCAATGAGCAGTTCTTC. Protein sequence: CAWRSGDRDVNEQFF.

This clonotype was seen a few times. The chain links TRBV24-1 to TRBJ2-5, with D possibly being TRBD1 or TRBD2 (5 bases each). The CDR3 consists of 17 residues. Germline V lookup: CDR1 KGHDR, CDR2 SFDVKD. The ends were cut back, 1 base at V and 1 base at J, with 15 bases in the middle. The CDR3 region has the DNA TGTGCCACCAGTGATTTACAGGACTGCTGTATCCAAGAGACCCAGTACTTC. Its protein is CATSDLQDCCIQETQYF.

Of note for this clonotype: A read error is possible here, since a much larger clone lies one base away. The chain carries TRBV12-3 or TRBV12-4 and TRBJ1-5, with 8 bases lining up with TRBD1. With V trimmed by 5 bases and J by 6 bases, 6 bases remained unmatched. The CDR3 is 14 residues long. DNA of the CDR3: TGTGCCAGCAGTCTCTCGACAGGGGTTCAGCCCCAGCATTTT. The encoded protein is CASSLSTGVQPQHF.

This chain uses TRBV12-3 or TRBV12-4 with TRBJ2-7, with 14 bases that match TRBD2. V was pared by 3 bases and J by 2 bases, with 9 bases of the junction left unmatched. CDR3 size: 18 residues. The CDR3, as DNA: TGTGCCAGCAGTTTGGTTAAGACTAGCGGGGGGGTCGCCTACGAGCAGTACTTC. Its translation is CASSLVKTSGGVAYEQYF.

The rearrangement links TRBV18 to TRBJ2-7, with 8 bases fitting TRBD1. The germline V gene has CDR1 KGHSH and CDR2 LQKENI. The CDR3 sequence is 16 residues long. V dropped 3 bases and J dropped 2; count of bases not matched to a gene: 9. CDR3 protein: CASSPGIQQGAYEQYF. The DNA for the CDR3 is TGTGCCAGCTCACCCGGGATTCAACAGGGGGCCTACGAGCAGTACTTC.

This clonotype was detected many times. CDR3 nucleotide sequence: TGTGCCAGCAGTGCAGGTTGGGGGGCCTACAATGAGCAGTTCTTC. Protein product: CASSAGWGAYNEQFF. The chain uses TRBV28 and TRBJ2-1; D might be TRBD2 (6 bases). The ends were cut back, 5 bases at V and 2 bases at J, with 13 bases in the middle. The CDR3 runs 15 residues. In germline, CDR1 is MDHEN, CDR2 SYDVKM.

This clonotype was counted at least ten times. The chain links TRBV7-9 to TRBJ1-2, with no clear D. With 5 bases removed from V and 0 bases from J, the gap between germline ends came to 16 bases. This CDR3 region has 16 residues. The germline V gene has CDR1 SEHNR and CDR2 FQNEAQ (reference sequence). CDR3 in DNA: TGTGCCAGCAGCCCCACTGGTCCATCGGCTAACTATGGCTACACCTTC. As protein: CASSPTGPSANYGYTF.

This clonotype came up many times. V and J are TRBV30 and TRBJ1-2; a possible D gene is TRBD1 (5 bases). The CDR3 is 12 amino acids. V lost 5 bases to trimming and J lost 0 bases, with 7 bases between them. CDR1 GTSNPN and CDR2 SVGIG come from the germline V gene (reference sequence). CDR3 nucleotide sequence: TGTGCCTGGGACAGAACTAACTATGGCTACACCTTC. Residues: CAWDRTNYGYTF.

The chain combines TRBV11-2 with TRBJ2-3; D might be TRBD1 (5 bases). V was trimmed by 4 bases and J by 7 bases, leaving 15 bases between them. Germline V gene lookup returns CDR1 SGHAT and CDR2 FQNNGV. This CDR3 region has 14 residues. The CDR3 here is CASSSLPQENTQYF. The DNA of the CDR3 is TGTGCCAGCAGCTCCCTCCCACAGGAAAATACGCAGTATTTT.

This clonotype was seen more than once but under ten times. This chain links TRBV11-2 with TRBJ1-4; 7 bases fit TRBD1. The CDR3 has 16 amino acids. The V gene's germline CDR1 is SGHAT and CDR2 FQNNGV. V shed 1 base, J shed 2 bases, and the junction held 4 bases outside the gene matches. CDR3: CASSLVQGHTNEKLFF. The CDR3 region has the DNA TGTGCCAGCAGCTTAGTACAGGGGCACACTAATGAAAAACTGTTTTTT.

This clonotype came up many times. V is TRBV3-1 and J is TRBJ2-1; TRBD2 might be the D (5 bases). CDR1 is LGHDT, CDR2 YNNKEL, per germline (reference sequence). V lost 5 bases and J lost 4, with 9 bases in between. The CDR3 has 13 residues. The chain's CDR3 is CASSARTYNEQFF. The CDR3 DNA follows: TGTGCCAGCAGCGCTCGGACTTACAATGAGCAGTTCTTC.

This clonotype was detected many times. The chain couples TRBV5-5 to TRBJ2-4; 7 bases line up with TRBD1. The CDR3 is made up of 16 amino acids. In germline, CDR1 is SGHKS, CDR2 YYEKEE (reference sequence). J was trimmed by 1 base and V by 4 bases; bases with no gene match: 8. This chain's CDR3 is CASSLTGFEAKNIQYF. In DNA form, the CDR3 reads TGTGCCAGCAGCCTGACAGGGTTTGAGGCCAAAAACATTCAGTACTTC.

This clonotype was observed at least ten times. This sequence joins TRBV28 and TRBJ2-1; D might be TRBD1 (5 bases). Trimming cost V 5 bases and J 8 bases, with 28 bases left between them. Germline V gives CDR1 MDHEN, CDR2 SYDVKM. The CDR3 runs to 18 residues. CDR3 sequence (DNA): TGTGCCAGCAGTCACCTTTCAAAAGGGGTAGGGGCTAGGGATGAGCAGTTCTTC. Protein product: CASSHLSKGVGARDEQFF. The variable domain in full, completed from reference TRBV28 and TRBJ2-1, reads DVKVTQSSRYLVKRTGEKVFLECVQDMDHENMFWYRQDPGLGLRLIYFSYDVKMKEKGDIPEGYSVSREKKERFSLILESASTNQTSMYLCASSHLSKGVGARDEQFFGPGTRLTVL.

The sample holds many counts of this clonotype. The J gene is TRBJ2-5, the V gene TRBV20-1; 7 nucleotides line up with TRBD1. Germline trimming cut 0 bases from V and 4 bases from J; bases unmatched to any gene: 17. Germline CDR1 is DFQATT and CDR2 is SNEGSKA (reference sequence). This CDR3 region has 18 residues. CDR3 amino acids: CSARDQARDRSPPETQYF. The CDR3 DNA follows: TGCAGTGCTAGAGATCAGGCTAGGGACAGATCTCCTCCAGAGACCCAGTACTTC.

In this sample, this clonotype turned up many times. The rearrangement uses TRBV7-8 and TRBJ1-5, with D hard to call. The germline CDR1 and CDR2 sequences are SGHVS and FQNEAQ. The V end was cut by 1 base, the J end by 1 base, with 5 bases between. The CDR3 has 14 residues. The CDR3 spells CASSLEESNQPQHF. The CDR3 DNA is TGTGCCAGCAGCTTAGAAGAGAGCAATCAGCCCCAGCATTTT.

A few counts support this clonotype. CDR3 residues: CASSAQGYNQPQHF. The CDR3 DNA follows: TGTGCCAGCAGTGCACAGGGTTACAATCAGCCCCAGCATTTT. The chain uses TRBV27 and TRBJ1-5; weak D call: TRBD1 (6 bases). Trimming cost V 5 bases and J 3 bases, with 11 bases left between them. From germline, CDR1 is MNHEY and CDR2 SMNVEV (reference sequence). The CDR3 contains 14 residues.

This clonotype was seen ten or more times. The rearrangement joins TRBV30 to TRBJ2-5, with D unresolved. Trimming stripped 4 bases from V and 0 bases from J, with 6 bases between. Germline-derived CDR1 and CDR2 are GTSNPN and SVGIG (reference sequence). This CDR3 is 12 amino acids long. The chain's CDR3 is CAWKVNQETQYF. Written as DNA, the CDR3 is TGTGCCTGGAAAGTGAACCAAGAGACCCAGTACTTC.

This sequence joins TRBV18 and TRBJ1-6, with D unresolved. Trimming stripped 2 bases from V and 4 bases from J, with 9 bases between. CDR1 is KGHSH and CDR2 is LQKENI in the germline V gene. This CDR3 is built from 15 residues. Here the CDR3 reads CASSPFSEYNSPLHF. CDR3 nucleotides: TGTGCCAGCTCACCATTTTCCGAGTATAATTCACCCCTCCACTTT. Supplemented by reference TRBV18 and TRBJ1-6, the full variable domain reads NAGVMQNPRHLVRRRGQEARLRCSPMKGHSHVYWYRQLPEEGLKFMVYLQKENIIDESGMPKERFSAEFPKEGPSILRIQQVVRGDSAAYFCASSPFSEYNSPLHFGNGTRLTVT.

This clonotype was found a few times. This sequence joins TRBV5-5 and TRBJ1-5; D gene unclear. Per the germline V gene, CDR1 is SGHKS and CDR2 is YYEKEE (reference sequence). This CDR3 spans 13 amino acids. V was cut by 0 bases and J by 4 bases, with 5 bases left in between. The CDR3 DNA reads as TGTGCCAGCAGCTTGGAGGTGAATCAGCCCCAGCATTTT. Encoded protein: CASSLEVNQPQHF.

This clonotype was seen ten or more times. The rearrangement joins TRBV27 to TRBJ2-3, with D perhaps TRBD1 (6 bases). Per the germline V gene, CDR1 is MNHEY and CDR2 is SMNVEV (reference sequence). Trimming removed 0 bases from V and 2 bases from J, with 12 bases in between. This CDR3 spans 16 amino acids. As DNA, the CDR3 is TGTGCCAGCAGTTTATCGGCCGGGACATACACAGATACGCAGTATTTT. Its translation: CASSLSAGTYTDTQYF.

The chain couples TRBV12-3 or TRBV12-4 to TRBJ2-2; D gene unclear. Trimming left V 7 bases short and J 6 bases short, with 9 bases between. The CDR3 is made up of 12 amino acids. The CDR3, as DNA: TGTGCCAGCATGGGAAGCGCCGGGGAGCTGTTTTTT. It encodes CASMGSAGELFF.

Ten or more counts support this clonotype. The chain carries TRBV2 and TRBJ2-1; unclear D gene. Trimming removed 6 bases from V and 4 bases from J, with 10 bases in between. The CDR3 sequence is 13 residues long. Looked up from germline, CDR1 is SNHLY and CDR2 is FYNNEI. The CDR3: CASRRFDYNEQFF. In nucleotides, the CDR3 is TGTGCCAGCAGAAGGTTCGATTACAATGAGCAGTTCTTC.

There are a few counts of this clonotype. The gene calls are TRBV30 and TRBJ1-1; 10 positions match TRBD1. This CDR3 region has 13 residues. CDR1 GTSNPN and CDR2 SVGIG come from the germline V gene (reference sequence). V dropped 5 bases and J dropped 4; count of bases not matched to a gene: 4. The CDR3 DNA reads as TGTGCCTGGGTCGGACAGGGGGTCACTGAAGCTTTCTTT. Translated: CAWVGQGVTEAFF.

At least ten counts were recorded for this clonotype. The chain has TRBV2 and TRBJ2-3, with D hard to call. CDR3 length: 13 amino acids. The V end lost 3 bases, the J end lost 5 bases, and 9 bases lay between the germline ends. Germline assignment: CDR1 SNHLY and CDR2 FYNNEI. For the CDR3, the DNA is TGTGCCAGCAGTGAGAGAGAGGTAGATACGCAGTATTTT. Its protein is CASSEREVDTQYF. The full variable domain, completed using reference TRBV2 and TRBJ2-3, is EPEVTQTPSHQVTQMGQEVILRCVPISNHLYFYWYRQILGQKVEFLVSFYNNEISEKSEIFDDQFSVERPDGSNFTLKIRSTKLEDSAMYFCASSEREVDTQYFGPGTRLTVL.